These T cell receptor beta chains were read from a single sample in a study of post-analysis software for immune sequencing data. MiXCR was run by TCRdb on the PCR reads, yielding one entry per CDR3 protein. The sample carries roughly 670,000 distinct CDR3 sequences, 55% to 60% recorded once. Sequenced: blood. The receptor source for this set is a girl aged 2-10 years with multiple sclerosis. Each CDR3 is given with its conserved first and last residue. D genes are given only for firm matches. Size is stated for part of the rows, as once, few or many counts, or as a class when the clone is expanded.

J: TRBJ2-3
D: TRBD2
V: TRBV20-1
size: .
CDR3: CSASELAGTQYF
DNA: TGCAGTGCTAGTGAGTTAGCGGGAACGCAGTATTTT

J: TRBJ2-7
D: TRBD1
V: TRBV28
size: once
CDR3: CASSLLAGTGGYEQDF
DNA: TGTGCCAGCAGTTTACTCGCAGGGACAGGAGGCTACGAGCAGGACTTC

J: TRBJ1-2
D: .
V: TRBV2
size: .
CDR3: CASSEDSGGHGYTF
DNA: TGTGCCAGCAGCGAGGACAGTGGAGGTCATGGCTACACCTTC

J: TRBJ2-1
D: .
V: TRBV20-1
size: .
CDR3: CSARAGTEQFF
DNA: TGCAGTGCTAGAGCCGGGACAGAGCAGTTCTTC

J: TRBJ2-3
D: TRBD2
V: TRBV3-1
size: .
CDR3: CASSQLGGTSGGSTDTQYF
DNA: TGTGCCAGCAGCCAATTAGGTGGGACTAGCGGGGGAAGCACAGATACGCAGTATTTT

J: TRBJ2-1
D: TRBD2
V: TRBV29-1
size: .
CDR3: CSQSGRAGGEQFF
DNA: TGCAGCCAAAGCGGGAGGGCCGGGGGTGAGCAGTTCTTC

J: TRBJ2-1
D: .
V: TRBV5-4
size: .
CDR3: CASSLTPGYNEQFF
DNA: TGTGCCAGCAGCTTGACTCCGGGATACAATGAGCAGTTCTTC

J: TRBJ2-3
D: .
V: TRBV3-1
size: .
CDR3: CASSQGWSRGDNTQYF
DNA: TGTGCCAGCAGCCAAGGTTGGTCTAGGGGGGACAATACGCAGTATTTT

J: TRBJ2-1
D: TRBD2
V: TRBV4-1
size: .
CDR3: CASSQEGLAGDNEQFF
DNA: TGCGCCAGCAGCCAAGAGGGACTAGCGGGAGACAATGAGCAGTTCTTC

J: TRBJ2-7
D: .
V: TRBV27
size: .
CDR3: CASSLDQTDYEQYF
DNA: TGTGCCAGCAGTTTAGACCAGACAGACTACGAGCAGTACTTC

J: TRBJ2-3
D: .
V: TRBV9
size: .
CDR3: CASSVALGEVDTQYF
DNA: TGTGCCAGCAGCGTAGCTCTAGGGGAAGTTGATACGCAGTATTTT

J: TRBJ1-2
D: .
V: TRBV7-9
size: .
CDR3: CTSSYTGSPFYGYTF
DNA: TGTACCAGCAGTTATACAGGGAGCCCGTTCTATGGCTACACCTTC

J: TRBJ2-3
D: TRBD2
V: TRBV20-1
size: .
CDR3: CSAASGGSTDTQYF
DNA: TGCAGTGCTGCTAGCGGGGGGAGCACAGATACGCAGTATTTT

J: TRBJ2-7
D: TRBD1
V: TRBV6-2/TRBV6-3
size: .
CDR3: CASSYLPGQGLGEQYF
DNA: TGTGCCAGCAGTTACCTACCGGGACAGGGTTTGGGCGAGCAGTACTTC

J: TRBJ1-2
D: .
V: TRBV20-1
size: .
CDR3: CSARTDGYTF
DNA: TGCAGTGCCCGGACGGATGGCTACACCTTC

J: TRBJ1-2
D: .
V: TRBV25-1
size: .
CDR3: CASSYDSTSYGYTF
DNA: TGTGCCAGCAGTTACGACAGCACCTCCTATGGCTACACCTTC

J: TRBJ2-3
D: TRBD2
V: TRBV20-1
size: .
CDR3: CSAAGTSGTDTQYF
DNA: TGCAGTGCGGCAGGGACTAGCGGCACAGATACGCAGTATTTT

J: TRBJ2-1
D: TRBD2
V: TRBV20-1
size: .
CDR3: CSAGRTSPIYNEQFF
DNA: TGCAGTGCCGGGAGGACTAGCCCCATCTACAATGAGCAGTTCTTC